The 28 T cell receptor beta chains reported below all come from one sample, sequenced in a study of Ad26.COV2.S vaccination and SARS-CoV-2 variants. The treatment was: around 19 received Ad26.COV2.S at low or high dose, single or two shots; 5 received placebo; per-sample allocation not given. Day 63 following the first vaccine or placebo injection was when the samples were taken. Method: immunoSEQ multiplex PCR; TCRdb's copy keeps in-frame clones and lacks some. The sample records hundreds of thousands of clones, around nine tenths being singletons. The specimen comprised peripheral blood, sampled in a trial of Ad26.COV2.S vaccine versus placebo. The receptors originated from a person aged 18-60 years who received the Ad26.COV2.S COVID-19 vaccine or a placebo.

The gene calls are TRBV24-1 and TRBJ2-1; TRBD2 might be the D (5 bases). In germline, CDR1 is KGHDR, CDR2 SFDVKD. The CDR3 contains 15 residues. Trimming shortened V by 4 bases and J by 7 bases, and 16 bases separated the two germline ends. The CDR3 sequence is CATSETLESQNEQFF. For the CDR3, the DNA is TGTGCCACCAGTGAAACACTAGAGTCTCAAAATGAGCAGTTCTTC.

This sequence joins TRBV5-6 and TRBJ2-7; 12 bases are shared with TRBD2. The CDR3 has 15 residues. Germline V gene lookup returns CDR1 SGHDT and CDR2 YYEEEE. With 0 bases clipped from V and 5 bases from J, the junction kept 3 bases outside the gene matches. The CDR3 DNA reads as TGTGCCAGCAGCTTGGGGCTAGCGGGAGGGGACGAGCAGTACTTC. It translates to CASSLGLAGGDEQYF.

This chain uses TRBV28 with TRBJ2-7, with D maybe TRBD1 (6 bases). Germline V gives CDR1 MDHEN, CDR2 SYDVKM. V lost 3 bases to trimming and J lost 7 bases, with 10 bases between them. The CDR3 sequence is 12 residues long. In DNA form, the CDR3 reads TGTGCCAGCAGTTTGCCGAGGGGGGAGCAGTACTTC. It yields the protein CASSLPRGEQYF.

This clone was seen only once. This chain connects TRBV4-2 to TRBJ2-3, with 10 bases aligning to TRBD2. The germline V gene has CDR1 LGHNA and CDR2 YNFKEQ. This CDR3 contains 17 residues. V lost 0 bases and J lost 4; bases outside the gene matches: 7. The CDR3 sequence is CASSQDLSGGGPDTQYF. The CDR3 DNA follows: TGTGCCAGCAGCCAAGATTTGAGCGGGGGGGGACCAGATACGCAGTATTTT.

This chain connects TRBV7-2 to TRBJ1-4; D possibly corresponds to TRBD1 (6 bases). The V and J ends lost 7 bases and 7 bases respectively, with 19 bases between them. This CDR3 has 15 residues. The germline CDR1 and CDR2 sequences are SGHTA and FQGNSA. CDR3 region: CASTRTAGQSEKLFF. DNA for the CDR3: TGTGCCAGCACGAGAACGGCAGGACAGAGTGAAAAACTGTTTTTT.

V usage is TRBV25-1 and J usage is TRBJ2-7; possibly TRBD1 for D (6 bases). Germline V CDR1 and CDR2: MGHDK, SYGVNS. V was cut by 8 bases and J by 2 bases, with 10 bases left in between. The CDR3 covers 12 residues. CDR3 in DNA: TGTGCCAGCGGCCGGGACACCTACGAGCAGTACTTC. Translating it yields CASGRDTYEQYF.

The chain couples TRBV5-6 to TRBJ1-3; D unresolved. The CDR3 extends over 15 amino acids. The germline CDR1 and CDR2 sequences are SGHDT and YYEEEE. V gave up 1 base and J gave up 7 bases, with 15 bases separating them. Here the CDR3 DNA reads TGTGCCAGCAGCTTGAACCGGGGTTCTATGAACACCATATATTTT. It codes for CASSLNRGSMNTIYF.

The CDR3 loop is CASSSLGLAANTGELFF. CDR3 coding DNA: TGTGCCAGCAGCTCCCTCGGACTAGCGGCGAACACCGGGGAGCTGTTTTTT. The chain uses TRBV7-2 and TRBJ2-2; 10 bases agree with TRBD2. J was trimmed by 0 bases and V by 4 bases; bases with no gene match: 5. This CDR3 region has 17 residues. Per the germline V gene, CDR1 is SGHTA and CDR2 is FQGNSA.

About this clone itself: The same CDR3 can be traced to other DNA sequences in this sample. The rearrangement links TRBV9 to TRBJ1-1, with D possibly TRBD1 on 5 matching bases. Germline V CDR1 and CDR2: SGDLS, YYNGEE. The ends were cut back, 4 bases at V and 4 bases at J, with 11 bases in the middle. The CDR3 runs to 13 residues. Here the CDR3 DNA reads TGTGCCAGCAGCCGGGGGGACGGCACTGAAGCTTTCTTT. This codes for CASSRGDGTEAFF.

The chain recombines TRBV10-3 with TRBJ1-1; D not certain. Germline V gene lookup returns CDR1 ENHRY and CDR2 SYGVKD. The CDR3 contains 15 residues. Trimming shortened V by 2 bases and J by 3 bases, and 13 bases separated the two germline ends. Here the CDR3 reads CAISERGRWDTEAFF. DNA of the CDR3: TGTGCCATCAGTGAGCGTGGCAGGTGGGACACTGAAGCTTTCTTT.

This sequence joins TRBV7-2 and TRBJ1-2; 9 nucleotides align to TRBD1. Germline CDR1 SGHTA, CDR2 FQGNSA. The CDR3 is 14 residues long. Trimming cost V 3 bases and J 8 bases; bases outside gene matches: 7. The CDR3 loop reads CASSFAGTGKGYTF. The CDR3 coding sequence is TGTGCCAGCAGCTTTGCCGGGACAGGGAAGGGCTACACCTTC. The full variable domain, rest sourced from reference TRBV7-2 and TRBJ1-2, is GAGVSQSPSNKVTEKGKDVELRCDPISGHTALYWYRQSLGQGLEFLIYFQGNSAPDKSGLPSDRFSAERTGGSVSTLTIQRTQQEDSAVYLCASSFAGTGKGYTFGSGTRLTVV.

J is TRBJ1-1 and V is TRBV7-9, with D tentatively TRBD1 (6 bases). CDR1 is SEHNR, CDR2 FQNEAQ, per germline (reference sequence). The CDR3 sequence is 15 residues long. With 4 bases removed from V and 6 bases from J, the gap between germline ends came to 18 bases. The CDR3 loop is CASSSTGQSRAEAFF. The DNA of the CDR3 is TGTGCCAGCAGCTCAACCGGACAGTCAAGGGCTGAAGCTTTCTTT.

The gene calls are TRBV3-1 (or the pseudogene TRBV3-2) and TRBJ1-6; D is unresolved. The germline V gene has CDR1 LGHDT and CDR2 YNNKEL (reference sequence). The CDR3 runs to 16 residues. V was cut by 0 bases and J by 10 bases, with 16 bases left in between. The CDR3 protein is CASSQDPTDGKSPLHF. The CDR3 DNA reads TGTGCCAGCAGCCAAGATCCTACGGATGGGAAATCACCCCTCCACTTT.

Only one count was recorded for this clone. The chain carries TRBV5-4 and TRBJ1-2; 7 bases match TRBD1. V was pared by 4 bases and J by 8 bases, with 5 bases of the junction left unmatched. The germline V gene has CDR1 SGHNT and CDR2 YYREEE (reference sequence). The CDR3 consists of 12 residues. The CDR3 loop is CASSQRTGGYTF. The DNA for the CDR3 is TGTGCCAGCAGCCAACGGACAGGAGGCTACACCTTC.

The chain uses TRBV11-2 and TRBJ1-4, with D unresolved. V lost 1 base and J 0 bases, leaving 9 bases between the germline ends. The CDR3 covers 16 residues. CDR1 SGHAT and CDR2 FQNNGV come from the germline V gene. For the CDR3, the DNA is TGTGCCAGCAGCTTAGGCTCCGGGACAACTAATGAAAAACTGTTTTTT. As protein: CASSLGSGTTNEKLFF.

This CDR3 reads CASSLRTEPTDTQYF. The DNA for the CDR3 is TGCGCCAGCAGCTTAAGGACAGAACCCACAGATACGCAGTATTTT. V and J are TRBV4-1 and TRBJ2-3; maybe TRBD1 (6 bases). Deletions cut 5 bases from V and 2 bases from J, with 14 bases between. This CDR3 is 15 amino acids long. The germline V gene encodes CDR1 MGHRA and CDR2 YSYEKL.

This chain connects TRBV7-9 to TRBJ1-6; TRBD1 aligns across 7 bases. The V gene's germline CDR1 is SEHNR and CDR2 FQNEAQ (reference sequence). This CDR3 has 15 residues. V was pared by 6 bases and J by 5 bases, with 7 bases of the junction left unmatched. CDR3 residues: CASRSPGGHNSPLHF. As DNA, the CDR3 is TGTGCCAGCAGGTCTCCAGGGGGGCATAATTCACCCCTCCACTTT.

This chain uses TRBV6-2 or TRBV6-3 with TRBJ2-1; D remains unclear. The CDR3 has 15 residues. Trimming shortened V by 2 bases and J by 0 bases, and 8 bases separated the two germline ends. The germline V gene has CDR1 MNHEY and CDR2 SVGEGT. CDR3 protein: CASSYDSSSYNEQFF. CDR3 sequence (DNA): TGTGCCAGCAGTTACGATTCGAGCTCCTACAATGAGCAGTTCTTC.

The chain employs TRBV28 and TRBJ1-2; D is ambiguous. The V gene lost 4 bases and the J gene lost 11 bases, with 20 bases spanning the gap. Germline-derived CDR1 and CDR2 are MDHEN and SYDVKM. The CDR3 totals 14 residues. CDR3 sequence reads: CASSWFREEPIYTF. DNA of the CDR3: TGTGCCAGCAGTTGGTTCAGAGAGGAACCGATATACACCTTC.

The genes are TRBV4-1 and TRBJ1-1; 11 nucleotides agree with TRBD1. The CDR3 sequence is 16 residues long. V lost 3 bases, J lost 5 bases, and 8 bases stayed unmatched. Germline CDR1 and CDR2: MGHRA and YSYEKL. The CDR3 DNA follows: TGCGCCAGCAGCCAGACGGAGGGACAGGGGGGAACTGAAGCTTTCTTT. It is translated as CASSQTEGQGGTEAFF.

The V and J genes are TRBV5-1 and TRBJ1-2, with D unresolved. Germline CDR1 SGHRS, CDR2 YFSETQ. V was shortened by 3 bases and J by 2 bases, with 11 bases between the two germline ends. CDR3 size: 14 residues. The CDR3 spells CASSSSIRNYGYTF. CDR3 nucleotides: TGCGCCAGCAGCTCCTCCATAAGGAACTATGGCTACACCTTC.

The chain employs TRBV18 and TRBJ2-7, with D possibly TRBD1 on 6 matching bases. The CDR3 sequence is 14 residues long. Trimming left V 2 bases short and J 7 bases short, with 15 bases between. From germline, CDR1 is KGHSH and CDR2 LQKENI. The CDR3 is CASSPTETGMEQYF. Written as DNA, the CDR3 is TGTGCCAGCTCACCAACGGAAACAGGGATGGAGCAGTACTTC.

This chain joins TRBV11-2 and TRBJ1-1; TRBD1 agrees at 7 bases. The V gene's germline CDR1 is SGHAT and CDR2 FQNNGV. The CDR3 has 14 residues. With 5 bases clipped from V and 2 bases from J, the junction kept 5 bases outside the gene matches. CDR3 amino acids: CASSPGQSNTEAFF. The CDR3 DNA sequence: TGTGCCAGCAGCCCGGGACAGAGCAACACTGAAGCTTTCTTT.

The chain uses TRBV29-1 and TRBJ1-1; D possibly corresponds to TRBD1 (6 bases). CDR3 length: 13 residues. CDR1 SQVTM and CDR2 ANQGSEA come from the germline V gene. With 4 bases removed from V and 1 base from J, the gap between germline ends came to 10 bases. CDR3 sequence: CSVGGRGNTEAFF. The CDR3 DNA reads TGCAGCGTTGGGGGCAGGGGGAACACTGAAGCTTTCTTT.

This sequence joins TRBV19 and TRBJ1-5; 7 bases agree with TRBD1. The CDR3 consists of 14 residues. The junction had 2 bases not matched to a gene; V was cut back by 3 bases and J by 3 bases. Germline V lookup: CDR1 LNHDA, CDR2 SQIVND (reference sequence). The CDR3 protein is CASSMTGPNQPQHF. The CDR3 DNA is TGTGCCAGTAGTATGACAGGGCCCAATCAGCCCCAGCATTTT.

The chain carries TRBV3-1 (or the pseudogene TRBV3-2) and TRBJ2-2; tentatively, D is TRBD2 (5 bases). The CDR3 runs 16 residues. Germline V CDR1 and CDR2: LGHDT, YNNKEL (reference sequence). Trimming removed 1 base at V and 4 bases at J, with 13 bases between. CDR3 nucleotide sequence: TGTGCCAGCAGCCAAGTGTTCGGGGTTCCCACCGGGGAGCTGTTTTTT. Translated: CASSQVFGVPTGELFF.

The chain combines TRBV27 with TRBJ1-4; D remains unclear. V was trimmed by 6 bases and J by 0 bases, leaving 5 bases between them. This CDR3 region has 13 residues. Germline CDR1 and CDR2: MNHEY and SMNVEV (reference sequence). The CDR3 nucleotides are TGTGCCAGCAGGGTGACAACTAATGAAAAACTGTTTTTT. Its translation is CASRVTTNEKLFF.

In its sample, this clone was seen once. The chain links TRBV5-8 to TRBJ1-6, with 8 nucleotides matching TRBD1. Trimming took 4 bases from V and 10 from J; bases not matched to a gene: 13. The CDR3 length is 16 residues. Germline loops: CDR1 SGHTS, CDR2 YDEGEE. CDR3 sequence: CASSQFPGGNGSPLHF. Here the CDR3 DNA reads TGTGCCAGCAGCCAATTTCCAGGGGGCAATGGCTCACCCCTCCACTTT. The full variable domain, rest sourced from reference TRBV5-8 and TRBJ1-6, is EAGVTQSPTHLIKTRGQQATLRCSPISGHTSVYWYQQALGLGLQFLLWYDEGEERNRGNFPPRFSGRQFPNYSSELNVNALELEDSALYLCASSQFPGGNGSPLHFGNGTRLTVT.